The rows below give T cell receptor beta chains drawn from one sample of a study of healthy donors' naive CD4 and CD8 T cells. MiXCR was run by TCRdb on the reads, yielding one entry per CDR3 protein. The data contain roughly 200,000 distinct CDR3 sequences, around 70% of them singletons. Specimen: naive CD4+ and CD8+ T cells sorted from blood, pooled from several donors. The source is a pool of human donors in good health; the sample pools cells from several healthy donors. Each CDR3 is given with its conserved first and last residue. Each record gives: D gene, clone size, J gene, V gene, CDR3 protein, CDR3 DNA. The D gene is left open where the match is weak. Clone size is not always given. Where it is, it says once, few, many or a class for expanded clones.

D gene: TRBD1
clone size: .
J gene: TRBJ1-1
V gene: TRBV29-1
CDR3 protein: CSVLGTGSLGNTEAFF
CDR3 DNA: TGCAGCGTCCTCGGGACAGGGAGTCTGGGGAACACTGAAGCTTTCTTT

D gene: .
clone size: .
J gene: TRBJ1-1
V gene: TRBV5-4
CDR3 protein: CASSEGGVGEAFF
CDR3 DNA: TGTGCCAGCAGCGAGGGAGGGGTCGGTGAAGCTTTCTTT

D gene: TRBD2
clone size: .
J gene: TRBJ2-5
V gene: TRBV12-3/TRBV12-4
CDR3 protein: CASSQTSGRAETQYF
CDR3 DNA: TGTGCCAGCAGTCAGACTAGCGGGAGAGCAGAGACCCAGTACTTC

D gene: .
clone size: .
J gene: TRBJ1-5
V gene: TRBV19
CDR3 protein: CASSIPEGDQPQHF
CDR3 DNA: TGTGCCAGTAGCATCCCGGAAGGCGATCAGCCCCAGCATTTT

D gene: TRBD1
clone size: few
J gene: TRBJ2-1
V gene: TRBV29-1
CDR3 protein: CSVGDRGRPGEQFF
CDR3 DNA: TGCAGCGTTGGGGACAGGGGGCGACCCGGTGAGCAGTTCTTC

D gene: .
clone size: .
J gene: TRBJ2-5
V gene: TRBV29-1
CDR3 protein: CSVDNGQETQYF
CDR3 DNA: TGCAGCGTTGACAACGGACAAGAGACCCAGTACTTC

D gene: TRBD2
clone size: .
J gene: TRBJ2-7
V gene: TRBV4-3
CDR3 protein: CASSQAISGFSYEQYF
CDR3 DNA: TGCGCCAGCAGCCAAGCCATTAGCGGGTTTTCTTACGAGCAGTACTTC

D gene: .
clone size: few
J gene: TRBJ1-5
V gene: TRBV11-2
CDR3 protein: CASSLNGNQPQHF
CDR3 DNA: TGTGCCAGCAGCTTAAATGGCAATCAGCCCCAGCATTTT

D gene: TRBD1
clone size: once
J gene: TRBJ2-7
V gene: TRBV6-5
CDR3 protein: CASSYSIHRGEQYF
CDR3 DNA: TGTGCCAGCAGTTACTCGATCCACAGGGGCGAGCAGTACTTC

D gene: TRBD2
clone size: .
J gene: TRBJ2-5
V gene: TRBV30
CDR3 protein: CAWSVRSSGRETQYF
CDR3 DNA: TGTGCCTGGAGTGTACGATCGAGCGGGAGGGAGACCCAGTACTTC

D gene: TRBD1
clone size: few
J gene: TRBJ1-2
V gene: TRBV30
CDR3 protein: CAWRFQGDPFGYTF
CDR3 DNA: TGTGCCTGGAGGTTCCAGGGGGATCCTTTTGGCTACACCTTC

D gene: TRBD1
clone size: .
J gene: TRBJ2-5
V gene: TRBV29-1
CDR3 protein: CSVDRDQETQYF
CDR3 DNA: TGCAGCGTAGACAGGGACCAAGAGACCCAGTACTTC

D gene: .
clone size: .
J gene: TRBJ1-1
V gene: TRBV29-1
CDR3 protein: CSYSPTGNTEAFF
CDR3 DNA: TGCAGCTATAGTCCTACAGGGAACACTGAAGCTTTCTTT

D gene: .
clone size: few
J gene: TRBJ1-1
V gene: TRBV29-1
CDR3 protein: CSVATTWGTEAFF
CDR3 DNA: TGCAGCGTTGCCACCACATGGGGCACTGAAGCTTTCTTT

D gene: .
clone size: .
J gene: TRBJ2-1
V gene: TRBV27
CDR3 protein: CASSFLAQYYNEQFF
CDR3 DNA: TGTGCCAGCAGTTTTCTCGCGCAGTACTACAATGAGCAGTTCTTC

D gene: .
clone size: .
J gene: TRBJ1-2
V gene: TRBV20-1
CDR3 protein: CSARRGGHGYTF
CDR3 DNA: TGCAGTGCTAGAAGGGGTGGTCATGGCTACACCTTC

D gene: .
clone size: .
J gene: TRBJ1-6
V gene: TRBV23-1
CDR3 protein: CATYSTVSSSPLHF
CDR3 DNA: TGCGCCACCTATAGCACCGTATCCTCCTCACCCCTCCACTTT

D gene: .
clone size: .
J gene: TRBJ2-7
V gene: TRBV12-3/TRBV12-4
CDR3 protein: CASSLVFNEQYF
CDR3 DNA: TGTGCCAGCAGTTTAGTCTTCAACGAGCAGTACTTC

D gene: .
clone size: few
J gene: TRBJ1-3
V gene: TRBV19
CDR3 protein: CASSMSSGNTIYF
CDR3 DNA: TGTGCCAGTAGTATGAGCTCTGGAAACACCATATATTTT

D gene: .
clone size: once
J gene: TRBJ2-1
V gene: TRBV15
CDR3 protein: CATSRDLPIGSYNEQFF
CDR3 DNA: TGTGCCACCAGCAGAGACCTTCCTATTGGCAGCTACAATGAGCAGTTCTTC

D gene: TRBD1
clone size: .
J gene: TRBJ2-1
V gene: TRBV18
CDR3 protein: CASSPDDRASYNEQFF
CDR3 DNA: TGTGCCAGCTCACCCGATGACAGGGCCTCCTACAATGAGCAGTTCTTC

D gene: .
clone size: .
J gene: TRBJ1-1
V gene: TRBV19
CDR3 protein: CASSVTQGGEAFF
CDR3 DNA: TGTGCCAGTAGTGTTACCCAGGGAGGTGAAGCTTTCTTT

D gene: .
clone size: .
J gene: TRBJ2-5
V gene: TRBV6-5
CDR3 protein: CASSYSRAGIFETQYF
CDR3 DNA: TGTGCCAGCAGTTACTCGAGGGCAGGGATTTTCGAGACCCAGTACTTC

D gene: TRBD2
clone size: .
J gene: TRBJ2-5
V gene: TRBV29-1
CDR3 protein: CSVTGTSGGGETQYF
CDR3 DNA: TGCAGCGTGACCGGGACTAGCGGGGGTGGTGAGACCCAGTACTTC

D gene: .
clone size: .
J gene: TRBJ2-2
V gene: TRBV24-1
CDR3 protein: CATSDRHLNTGELFF
CDR3 DNA: TGTGCCACCAGTGATCGTCACCTTAACACCGGGGAGCTGTTTTTT

D gene: TRBD1
clone size: few
J gene: TRBJ1-2
V gene: TRBV27
CDR3 protein: CASSFLSGQGVSYGYTF
CDR3 DNA: TGTGCCAGCAGTTTCCTCTCCGGACAGGGAGTTTCCTATGGCTACACCTTC

D gene: TRBD2
clone size: .
J gene: TRBJ2-5
V gene: TRBV24-1
CDR3 protein: CATSEDPGLAEETQYF
CDR3 DNA: TGTGCCACCAGTGAAGATCCGGGACTAGCGGAAGAGACCCAGTACTTC

D gene: TRBD2
clone size: .
J gene: TRBJ2-7
V gene: TRBV12-3/TRBV12-4
CDR3 protein: CASSYGLAGVYEQYF
CDR3 DNA: TGTGCCAGCAGTTACGGACTAGCGGGAGTCTACGAGCAGTACTTC

D gene: .
clone size: .
J gene: TRBJ2-3
V gene: TRBV6-2/TRBV6-3
CDR3 protein: CASRREGTVTPQYF
CDR3 DNA: TGTGCCAGCAGAAGGGAAGGGACCGTGACGCCCCAGTATTTT

D gene: .
clone size: .
J gene: TRBJ1-6
V gene: TRBV6-5
CDR3 protein: CASSRYRVSSPLHF
CDR3 DNA: TGTGCCAGCTCGCGATACAGGGTTAGTTCACCCCTCCACTTT

D gene: .
clone size: few
J gene: TRBJ2-7
V gene: TRBV29-1
CDR3 protein: CSVVLAGYEQYF
CDR3 DNA: TGCAGCGTTGTTCTAGCTGGGTACGAGCAGTACTTC

D gene: TRBD2
clone size: .
J gene: TRBJ2-7
V gene: TRBV29-1
CDR3 protein: CSVLGLAEGSSYEQYF
CDR3 DNA: TGCAGCGTGCTGGGACTAGCGGAGGGGAGCTCCTACGAGCAGTACTTC

D gene: .
clone size: .
J gene: TRBJ2-1
V gene: TRBV20-1
CDR3 protein: CSARASITGPRSYNEQFF
CDR3 DNA: TGCAGTGCTAGGGCCTCTATAACAGGCCCCAGGTCCTACAATGAGCAGTTCTTC

D gene: .
clone size: .
J gene: TRBJ2-7
V gene: TRBV10-3
CDR3 protein: CAIKEGAREQYF
CDR3 DNA: TGTGCCATCAAGGAGGGGGCCAGGGAGCAGTACTTC

D gene: .
clone size: .
J gene: TRBJ1-2
V gene: TRBV20-1
CDR3 protein: CSARDPGLLNYGYTF
CDR3 DNA: TGCAGTGCTAGAGATCCCGGACTGTTGAACTATGGCTACACCTTC

D gene: .
clone size: .
J gene: TRBJ1-1
V gene: TRBV18
CDR3 protein: CASSPEFSNTEAFF
CDR3 DNA: TGTGCCAGCTCACCAGAGTTTTCGAACACTGAAGCTTTCTTT

D gene: .
clone size: .
J gene: TRBJ2-5
V gene: TRBV6-5
CDR3 protein: CASRSPGRSQYF
CDR3 DNA: TGTGCCAGCCGTTCGCCGGGACGGTCCCAGTACTTC

D gene: .
clone size: .
J gene: TRBJ2-3
V gene: TRBV29-1
CDR3 protein: CSGDTQYF
CDR3 DNA: TGCAGCGGAGATACGCAGTATTTT

D gene: .
clone size: .
J gene: TRBJ2-7
V gene: TRBV13
CDR3 protein: CASSLSGGYEQYF
CDR3 DNA: TGTGCCAGCAGCTTATCGGGCGGTTACGAGCAGTACTTC

D gene: TRBD1
clone size: .
J gene: TRBJ1-1
V gene: TRBV29-1
CDR3 protein: CSADGEGQGGTEAFF
CDR3 DNA: TGCAGCGCTGATGGGGAAGGACAGGGAGGTACTGAAGCTTTCTTT

D gene: TRBD2
clone size: .
J gene: TRBJ2-3
V gene: TRBV20-1
CDR3 protein: CSAIFASGSADTQYF
CDR3 DNA: TGCAGTGCTATCTTTGCTAGCGGGAGTGCAGATACGCAGTATTTT

D gene: TRBD1
clone size: .
J gene: TRBJ2-5
V gene: TRBV10-3
CDR3 protein: CAISESQGGETQYF
CDR3 DNA: TGTGCCATCAGTGAGTCACAGGGGGGAGAGACCCAGTACTTC

D gene: .
clone size: .
J gene: TRBJ1-2
V gene: TRBV29-1
CDR3 protein: CSVEYPNRDPNYGYTF
CDR3 DNA: TGCAGCGTTGAATATCCGAACCGAGATCCTAACTATGGCTACACCTTC

D gene: .
clone size: .
J gene: TRBJ2-5
V gene: TRBV11-2
CDR3 protein: CASSPGVKETQYF
CDR3 DNA: TGTGCCAGCAGCCCCGGAGTAAAAGAGACCCAGTACTTC

D gene: .
clone size: few
J gene: TRBJ2-1
V gene: TRBV29-1
CDR3 protein: CSAQGNEQFF
CDR3 DNA: TGCAGCGCCCAGGGGAATGAGCAGTTCTTC

D gene: TRBD2
clone size: .
J gene: TRBJ2-5
V gene: TRBV5-6
CDR3 protein: CASSFGTSGGLQETQYF
CDR3 DNA: TGTGCCAGCAGCTTTGGGACTAGCGGGGGCCTGCAAGAGACCCAGTACTTC

D gene: .
clone size: .
J gene: TRBJ2-7
V gene: TRBV29-1
CDR3 protein: CSVGVRGGYEQYF
CDR3 DNA: TGCAGCGTCGGGGTGCGTGGAGGCTACGAGCAGTACTTC

D gene: .
clone size: .
J gene: TRBJ2-1
V gene: TRBV29-1
CDR3 protein: CSVAGTPNEQFF
CDR3 DNA: TGCAGCGTCGCCGGGACTCCGAATGAGCAGTTCTTC

D gene: TRBD2
clone size: .
J gene: TRBJ2-4
V gene: TRBV6-5
CDR3 protein: CASSRGGRDIQYF
CDR3 DNA: TGTGCCAGCAGCCGTGGTGGGAGGGACATTCAGTACTTC